Only one count was recorded for the clone carrying this TCR beta chain. This sample stems from a study of blood T cell repertoires in COVID-19. As handled by the study authors: It was from reference gene primer amplification that nucleated cell counts were estimated. The data were produced by immunoSEQ multiplex PCR, yet TCRdb's version contains in-frame clones alone and is incomplete. V, J and clone size were drawn from that table, and D and trimming were deduced from the DNA. The table lists about 190,000 clones, roughly 80% of them singletons, with around 11% in the top ten. The sample comprised peripheral blood. The receptor comes from a woman between 45 and 60 years old with acute or convalescent COVID-19.

The CDR3 sequence: CASTPQGTTNTGELFF. The CDR3 nucleotides read TGTGCCAGTACCCCCCAAGGGACTACCAACACCGGGGAGCTGTTTTTT. The gene calls are TRBV19 and TRBJ2-2; 7 nucleotides agree with TRBD2. This CDR3 has 16 amino acids. Per the germline V gene, CDR1 is LNHDA and CDR2 is SQIVND (reference sequence). Trimming at V came to 7 bases and at J to 2 bases, leaving 10 bases not matched to a gene.